The TCR beta chain described here comes from a study of blood T cell repertoires in COVID-19. Background on the study: The study drew acute and convalescent COVID-19 samples from the United States, Italy and Spain. The analysed material was cDNA or gDNA that came from T cells, B-cell-depleted T cells, or PBMCs.

V lost 0 bases and J lost 4; bases outside the gene matches: 11. The CDR3 is 18 amino acids. Germline loops: CDR1 MRHNA, CDR2 SNTAGT. As handled by the study authors: Reference gene primer amplification gave nucleated cell count estimates. Produced via immunoSEQ multiplex PCR; TCRdb's table is partial and in-frame only. That table furnishes V, J and clone size, whereas the DNA furnished D and trimming. The sample has roughly 45,000 clones; around 85% are singletons. What was sequenced was peripheral blood. The TCR sequence derives from a woman aged 60 to 75 with acute or convalescent COVID-19. The V gene is TRBV6-4, the J gene TRBJ2-5; TRBD2 matches 10 bases. CDR3 sequence: CASSDSSRGTSEGETQYF. CDR3 nucleotide sequence: TGTGCCAGCAGTGACTCGAGTCGGGGGACTAGCGAAGGAGAGACCCAGTACTTC.